The next 3 T cell receptor beta chains were all read from a single sample in a study of shared clonotypes between healthy human individuals. Generated by immunoSEQ multiplex PCR, the TCRdb table keeps only in-frame clones and is missing some. The sample includes roughly 2.2 million clones, roughly 93% of them seen just once. The source material was naive CD4+ T cells from PBMCs. The subset was: CD45RA+ positively selected. The receptors were gathered from a man younger than 35 in good health. Some clones in this sample may be carry-over from other donors' samples.

The chain is built from TRBV6-6 and TRBJ1-1; D gene ambiguous. Between the trimmed V and J ends, which lost 2 bases and 1 base, there was a span of 5 bases. This CDR3 has 13 amino acids. Germline values: CDR1 MNHNY, CDR2 SVGAGI (reference sequence). The CDR3: CASSYKTNTEAFF. CDR3 sequence (DNA): TGTGCCAGCAGTTACAAAACGAACACTGAAGCTTTCTTT.

The chain joins TRBV19 to TRBJ1-5, with TRBD1 matching 11 bases. V lost 11 bases and J lost 0; bases outside the gene matches: 9. The CDR3 loop spans 16 amino acids. The V gene's germline CDR1 is LNHDA and CDR2 SQIVND (reference sequence). The CDR3 DNA is TGTGCCGTAGCCGGACAGGGGGCCTTTAGCAATCAGCCCCAGCATTTT. This codes for CAVAGQGAFSNQPQHF.

Only one count was recorded for this clone. CDR3 sequence reads: CASSPSTRSTIYF. The CDR3 bases are TGTGCCAGCAGCCCGTCGACCCGGAGCACCATATATTTT. V gene TRBV11-2 combines with J gene TRBJ1-3; D unclear. The V end was cut by 5 bases, the J end by 9 bases, with 14 bases between. Germline V gives CDR1 SGHAT, CDR2 FQNNGV. The CDR3 loop spans 13 amino acids.